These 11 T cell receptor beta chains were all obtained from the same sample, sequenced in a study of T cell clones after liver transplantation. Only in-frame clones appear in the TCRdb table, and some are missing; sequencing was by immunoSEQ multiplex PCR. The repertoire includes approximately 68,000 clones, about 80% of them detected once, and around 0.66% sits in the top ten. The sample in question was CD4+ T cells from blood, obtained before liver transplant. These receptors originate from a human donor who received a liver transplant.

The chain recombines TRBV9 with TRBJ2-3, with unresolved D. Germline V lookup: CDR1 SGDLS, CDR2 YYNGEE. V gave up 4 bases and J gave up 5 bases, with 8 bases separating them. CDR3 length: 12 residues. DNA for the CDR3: TGTGCCAGCAGCCTTACGGGAGATACGCAGTATTTT. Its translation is CASSLTGDTQYF.

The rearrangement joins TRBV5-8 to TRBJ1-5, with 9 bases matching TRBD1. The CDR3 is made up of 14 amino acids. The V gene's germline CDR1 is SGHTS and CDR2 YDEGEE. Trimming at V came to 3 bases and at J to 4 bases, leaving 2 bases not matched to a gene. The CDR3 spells CASSWTGVNQPQHF. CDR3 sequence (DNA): TGTGCCAGCAGCTGGACAGGGGTTAATCAGCCCCAGCATTTT.

The DNA for the CDR3 is TGCAGCGTCGTCGACAGGGGCCTAACCAACTACGAGCAGTACTTC. Translation: CSVVDRGLTNYEQYF. The chain joins TRBV29-1 to TRBJ2-7, with 8 bases identical to TRBD1. Germline-derived CDR1 and CDR2 are SQVTM and ANQGSEA. The CDR3 loop spans 15 amino acids. V shed 6 bases and J 3 bases; nucleotides not matched to a gene: 13.

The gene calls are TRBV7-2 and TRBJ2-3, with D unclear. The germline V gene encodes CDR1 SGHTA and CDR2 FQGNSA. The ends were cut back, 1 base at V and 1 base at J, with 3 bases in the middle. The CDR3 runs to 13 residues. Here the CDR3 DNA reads TGTGCCAGCAGCTTAGACGGCACAGATACGCAGTATTTT. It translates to CASSLDGTDTQYF.

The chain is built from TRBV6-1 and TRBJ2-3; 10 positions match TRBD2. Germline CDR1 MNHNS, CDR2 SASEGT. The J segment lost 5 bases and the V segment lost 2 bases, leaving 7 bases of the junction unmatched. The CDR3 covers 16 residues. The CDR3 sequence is CASSEIAGGLRDTQYF. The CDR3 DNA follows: TGTGCCAGCAGTGAAATAGCGGGAGGACTGCGAGATACGCAGTATTTT.

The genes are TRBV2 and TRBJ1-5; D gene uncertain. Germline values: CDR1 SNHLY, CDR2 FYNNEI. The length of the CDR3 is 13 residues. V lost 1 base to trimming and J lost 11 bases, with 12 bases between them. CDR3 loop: CASSEGGIRTQHF. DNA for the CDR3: TGTGCCAGCAGTGAAGGGGGAATCAGGACCCAGCATTTT.

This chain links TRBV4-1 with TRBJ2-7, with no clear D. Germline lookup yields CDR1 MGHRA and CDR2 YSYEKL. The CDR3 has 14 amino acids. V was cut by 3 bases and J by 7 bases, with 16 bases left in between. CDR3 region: CASSQQRWVEEQYF. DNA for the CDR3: TGCGCCAGCAGCCAGCAACGGTGGGTAGAAGAGCAGTACTTC.

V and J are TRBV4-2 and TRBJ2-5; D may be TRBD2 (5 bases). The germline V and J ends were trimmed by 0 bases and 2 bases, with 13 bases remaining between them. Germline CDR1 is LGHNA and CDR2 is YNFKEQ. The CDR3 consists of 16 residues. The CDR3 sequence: CASSQELAQFQETQYF. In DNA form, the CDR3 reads TGTGCCAGCAGCCAAGAGCTAGCACAATTTCAAGAGACCCAGTACTTC.

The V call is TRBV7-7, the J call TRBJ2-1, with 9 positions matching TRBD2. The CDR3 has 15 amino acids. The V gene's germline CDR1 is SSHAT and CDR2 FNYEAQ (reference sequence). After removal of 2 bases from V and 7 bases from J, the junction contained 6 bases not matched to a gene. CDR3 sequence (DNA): TGTGCCAGCAGCTTACGCGTAGCGGGAGCGAATGAGCAGTTCTTC. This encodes CASSLRVAGANEQFF.

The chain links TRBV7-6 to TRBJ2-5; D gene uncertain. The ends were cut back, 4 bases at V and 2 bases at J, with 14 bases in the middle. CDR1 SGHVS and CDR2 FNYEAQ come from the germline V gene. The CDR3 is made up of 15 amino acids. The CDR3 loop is CASSSSERRQETQYF. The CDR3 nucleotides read TGTGCCAGCAGCTCCTCGGAGAGGCGGCAAGAGACCCAGTACTTC.

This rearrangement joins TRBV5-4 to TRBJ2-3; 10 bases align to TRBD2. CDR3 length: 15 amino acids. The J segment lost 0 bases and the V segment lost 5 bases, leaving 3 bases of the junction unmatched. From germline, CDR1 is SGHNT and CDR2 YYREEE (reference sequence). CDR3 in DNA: TGTGCCAGCAGGTTAGCGGGAGGTAGCACAGATACGCAGTATTTT. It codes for CASRLAGGSTDTQYF.